Included here is one TCR beta chain sequence, with context. The specificity of this receptor is unknown. No base quality information exists; no much larger clone differs at one position. Libraries were constructed by the immunoSEQ multiplex PCR assay. For the multiplex PCR, a mixture combining 60 forward primers for TCR Vbeta segments and 13 reverse primers for TCR Jbeta segments was used. The CDR3 region of rearranged TCR beta genes was amplified from genomic DNA by a multiplex PCR assay. The Illumina HiSeq System was used to sequence the amplified TCR beta libraries as 87-base-pair reads. As for how the authors treated the data: A later analysis counted some 74 million unique TCR beta chains across the 640 or so repertoires, and about 10 million of these chains were shared by at least two donors. Raw reads were error-corrected and collapsed into unique sequences with a nearest-neighbor algorithm that merged closely related sequences to remove PCR and sequencing errors. Alignment of CDR3 sequences to IMGT reference sequences was used to assign V, D and J gene segments. Each retained sequence needed at least a six-nucleotide match to both a V gene segment and a J gene segment. A rearrangement was called productive if the CDR3 had no stop codons and remained in frame with V and J, and every other rearrangement was called non-productive. Following IMGT convention, CDR3 was defined as the stretch from the second conserved V-encoded cysteine up to the conserved J-encoded phenylalanine. Sequences without an unambiguous match to a single V gene segment were excluded from the earlier analysis of over 500 of the donors. An earlier analysis of fewer than 750 of the donors called V segments functional above 56.7% productive rearrangements and segregating when the between-donor standard deviation exceeded 5%. A statistical classification framework was built for diagnosing cytomegalovirus status from the catalog of TCR beta chain sequences. A later analysis assigned V and J genes by comparing TCR nucleotide sequences with IMGT/GENE-DB human TR gene sequences. The TCRdist pipeline was used in a later analysis to assign CDR3 sequences and most-parsimonious VDJ recombination scenarios. In a later analysis, each TCR beta chain was defined by its CDR3 amino acid sequence together with its V-gene family, and reads lacking a unique V-gene family were excluded. In a later analysis, some 600 highly shared, low-generation-probability nucleotide sequences were removed to address suspected cross-contamination and a sequencing artifact. For each public chain, a later analysis derived a clonal expansion index from normalized ranks of inferred template counts within each repertoire. Generation probabilities in a later analysis came from a VDJ recombination model fitted to out-of-frame rearrangements, and those results were checked against IGoR. A later analysis scored TCR-TCR, TCR-HLA and TCR-CMV co-occurrence with hypergeometric tests, applying a repertoire-size bias correction to TCR pairs. To estimate false discovery rates, a later analysis permuted the HLA or CMV assignments 20 times. In a later analysis, co-occurring TCRs were grouped using DBSCAN, with TCRdist sequence similarity added in when clustering inside HLA-allele-positive subsets. Repertoires with fewer than 30,000 or more than 120,000 public chains, plus five repertoires with anomalous nucleotide sharing, were excluded from co-occurrence clustering. TCRdb took over this immuneACCESS table, retaining in-frame rearrangements with V and J assigned. Such tables are incomplete; in checked studies, under half of the missing clones stem from an unresolved V gene, and the remainder is unexplained. That table furnishes V, J and clone size, whereas the DNA furnished D and trimming. Across this sample there are 55,000 to 80,000 clones, with roughly 74% seen only once. Under 30% of the sample is taken by the ten largest.

The sample is drawn from a study of cytomegalovirus exposure and HLA in healthy donors (dated by TCRdb to the late 2010s). Broadly, across the study: In an earlier analysis of around 540 of the donors, less than 350 Gb of sequence data and some 120 million unique TCR beta sequences from roughly 180 million T cells were reported. Roughly five DR-DQ haplotypes were treated as single units for association and clustering because of strong linkage in the cohort. Every repertoire in the discovery cohort had been generated on one and the same sequencing platform. Approximately 300 gigabases of sequencing data and approximately 85 million unique TCR sequences were included in an early release covering roughly 700 HLA-typed donors. The study aimed to test whether signatures of past pathogen exposure could be identified by cataloging public T cell receptors. The study used immunosequencing to profile the T cell repertoires of approximately 690 subjects and linked those repertoires to cytomegalovirus serostatus. Among the roughly 380 genotyped donors, around 81% belonged to the genetic ancestry cluster associated with self-reported Caucasian donors. Besides the first cohort of more than 650 subjects, a separate validation cohort made up of over 95 different subjects was used. In a later analysis, previously published TCR beta repertoires from 666 donors were re-analyzed and high-resolution HLA genotyping was added so that TCR occurrence patterns could be studied. Among roughly 400 genotyped donors of the cohort, an average of around 220,000 unique TCR beta nucleotide sequences was sequenced per donor, of which about 18% were non-productive. A later genetic analysis took genome-wide SNP genotypes for about three fifths of the 666 donors and used that subset as a discovery cohort. In the later analysis, no new phenotypic data were used to find candidate immune exposures; instead, reliance was placed on TCR beta sequences and their occurrence across donors. Alongside the repertoire data, information on donor age, sex, ethnicity and CMV serostatus was compiled. In an earlier analysis of roughly 600 of the donors, high-throughput TCR beta sequencing was used to judge whether each TCR beta V gene segment behaved as functional or pseudogenic. Typing coverage differed by locus: A, B, C, DRB1 and DQB1 were typed in about 629-640 donors, DQA1 in approximately 520, DPA1 in 600 to 610, and DPB1 in 400 to 490. High-throughput TCR immunosequencing, statistical association of individual TCRs with disease status, and machine learning were combined to predict cytomegalovirus infection status. Both class I and class II loci were covered by HLA typing, at four-digit resolution.

The cohort was made up of 500 to 800 healthy bone marrow donors. Cohort members were all nominally healthy when sampled, although unrecorded immune exposures were likely present. The donor was CMV seropositive and belonged to the group of 250 to 300 seropositive cohort members. A peripheral blood sample was collected from each donor, and TCR beta sequencing was performed on peripheral blood mononuclear cells. The Qiagen DNeasy Blood Extraction Kit was used to extract genomic DNA from the blood cell samples. According to the germline V gene (reference sequence), CDR1 reads SGHNT and CDR2 reads YYREEE. V is cut by 3 bases and J by 4 bases, and the space between the germline ends is 3 bases. Counted from cysteine to phenylalanine, this CDR3 has 11 amino acids. The read is trimmed to its CDR3 DNA, 33 bases read in frame from base 1. Findings and caveats that apply to the study as a whole: At a false discovery rate of 0.05, a later analysis linked 15,000 to 20,000 TCR beta sequences to specific HLA alleles. Most TCR sequences were seen in very few donors, while some public TCRs were found in many individuals. A group of highly shared sequence variants was considered likely to be a technical artifact of the sequencing pipeline. A few of the identified cytomegalovirus-associated TCR beta chains were confirmed in vitro to be specific for cytomegalovirus antigens. The authors suggested that the approach could potentially be extended to other disease states and immunological phenotypes. For the cohort, immune exposure information was limited to CMV serostatus. A later genetic analysis associated a missense DCLRE1C variant with V-gene and J-gene trimming of TCR beta chains, and an independent cohort replicated the association. The presence/absence analyses assumed that sequencing depth was roughly uniform across donors, and that assumption may not be true. A further reported finding was that TCR beta sequences accurately predicted the HLA-A and HLA-B alleles for most subjects in the first cohort. Strong co-occurrence of HLA alleles, especially DR and DQ, made assigning TCR associations to individual alleles difficult. In a later analysis, HLA-associated TCR beta chains showed more clonal expansion and lower generation probabilities than non-associated chains that were equally common. The classifier was reported to diagnose cytomegalovirus status with high specificity and sensitivity in both the original and validation cohorts. Seventeen rarely observed V segments, including chromosome 9 orphons, were excluded from the earlier analysis of a few hundred of the donors because counts were too low. A later genetic analysis reported fewer N-insertions in productive TCRs among donors in an Asian-associated ancestry cluster than the roughly 700-donor mean. The study listed 164 TCR beta chains as associated with cytomegalovirus. In a later analysis, TCR association rates were found to vary across HLA loci, with the most associated TCRs seen for DRB1 alleles and the fewest for HLA-C alleles. Because some donors lacked HLA typing at each locus, the association tests relied only on the typed subset. Broadly in line with IMGT annotations, most TCR beta V segments showed up in productive rearrangements about 87% or about 30% of the time in an earlier analysis of approximately 600 of the donors. Only TCR beta chains were sequenced in this cohort, and the absence of alpha or paired-chain data limited detectable features. A later analysis reported that several top co-occurrence clusters appeared linked to parvovirus B19, influenza, CMV and Epstein-Barr virus. Some IMGT-functional V segments, including TRBV6-2 and TRBV6-3, could not be distinguished by the 87-base-pair reads and were therefore excluded. According to a later analysis, most CMV-associated TCR beta chains appeared to be HLA-restricted, and the HLA associations seemed to be driven largely by CMV exposure. Linkage disequilibrium might explain the correlated functional status among segregating V segments, but an unknown experimental factor could not be ruled out.

Sequencing was carried out using PBMCs. The clonotype was recovered from a middle-aged woman in good health and CMV-seropositive. Recombination joined TRBV5-4 with TRBJ2-3; no D gene is confidently identified. The base sequence is TGTGCCAGCAGCTCCTCAGATACGCAGTATTTT. It encodes CASSSSDTQYF.